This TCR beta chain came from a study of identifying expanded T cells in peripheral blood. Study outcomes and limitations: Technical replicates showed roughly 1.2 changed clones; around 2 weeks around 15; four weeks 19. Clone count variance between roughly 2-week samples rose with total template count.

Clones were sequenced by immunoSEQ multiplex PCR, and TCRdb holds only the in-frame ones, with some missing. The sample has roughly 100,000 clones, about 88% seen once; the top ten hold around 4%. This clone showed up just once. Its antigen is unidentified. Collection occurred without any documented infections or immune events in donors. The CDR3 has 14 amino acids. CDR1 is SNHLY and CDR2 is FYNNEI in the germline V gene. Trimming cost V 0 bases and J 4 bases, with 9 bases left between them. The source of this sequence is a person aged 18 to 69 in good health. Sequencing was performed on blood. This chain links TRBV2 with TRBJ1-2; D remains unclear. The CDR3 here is CASSEADQSYGYTF. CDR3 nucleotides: TGTGCCAGCAGTGAAGCGGATCAATCCTATGGCTACACCTTC.